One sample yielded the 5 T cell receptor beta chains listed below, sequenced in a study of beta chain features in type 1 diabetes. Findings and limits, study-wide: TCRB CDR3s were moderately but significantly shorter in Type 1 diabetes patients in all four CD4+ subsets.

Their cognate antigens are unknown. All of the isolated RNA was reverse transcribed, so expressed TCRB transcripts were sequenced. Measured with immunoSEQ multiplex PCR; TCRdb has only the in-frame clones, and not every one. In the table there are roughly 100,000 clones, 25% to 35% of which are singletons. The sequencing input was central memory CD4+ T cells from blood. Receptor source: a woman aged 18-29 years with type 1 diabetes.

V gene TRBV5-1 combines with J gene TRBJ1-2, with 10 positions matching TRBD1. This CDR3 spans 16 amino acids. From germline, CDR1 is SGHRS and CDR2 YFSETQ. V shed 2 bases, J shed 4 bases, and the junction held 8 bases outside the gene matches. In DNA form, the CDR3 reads TGCGCCAGCAGCTTTCCCCCGGGACAGGGGACCTATGGCTACACCTTC. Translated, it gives CASSFPPGQGTYGYTF.

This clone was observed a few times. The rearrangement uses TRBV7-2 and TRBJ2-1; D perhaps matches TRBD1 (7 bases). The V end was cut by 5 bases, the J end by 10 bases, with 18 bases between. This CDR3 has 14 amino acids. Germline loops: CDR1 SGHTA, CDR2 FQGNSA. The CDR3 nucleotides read TGTGCCAGCAGCCCCAGGGGGGACTTTTCAGAGCAGTTCTTC. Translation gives CASSPRGDFSEQFF.

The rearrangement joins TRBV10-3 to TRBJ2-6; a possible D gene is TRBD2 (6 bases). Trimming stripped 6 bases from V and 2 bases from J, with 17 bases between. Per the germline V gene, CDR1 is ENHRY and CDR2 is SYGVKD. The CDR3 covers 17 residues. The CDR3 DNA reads TGTGCCATCAGCAGAGAGGCGGGGCCGGCTGGGGCCAACGTCCTGACTTTC. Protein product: CAISREAGPAGANVLTF.

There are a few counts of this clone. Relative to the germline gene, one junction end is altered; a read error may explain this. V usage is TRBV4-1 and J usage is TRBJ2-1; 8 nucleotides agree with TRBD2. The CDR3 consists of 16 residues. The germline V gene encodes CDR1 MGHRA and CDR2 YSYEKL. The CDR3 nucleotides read TGTGCCAGCAGCCTCGACCCCAGCGGGAGTTCCAATGAGCAGTTCTTC. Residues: CASSLDPSGSSNEQFF.

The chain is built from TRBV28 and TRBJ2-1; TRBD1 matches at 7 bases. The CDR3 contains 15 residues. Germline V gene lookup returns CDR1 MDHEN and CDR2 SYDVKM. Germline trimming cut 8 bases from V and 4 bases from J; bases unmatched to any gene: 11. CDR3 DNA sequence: TGTGCCAGCGGGGCCCCTGACAGGGCGTACAATGAGCAGTTCTTC. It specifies CASGAPDRAYNEQFF. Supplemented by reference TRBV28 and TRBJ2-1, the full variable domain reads DVKVTQSSRYLVKRTGEKVFLECVQDMDHENMFWYRQDPGLGLRLIYFSYDVKMKEKGDIPEGYSVSREKKERFSLILESASTNQTSMYLCASGAPDRAYNEQFFGPGTRLTVL.